This TCR beta chain was identified in a study of cytomegalovirus exposure and HLA in healthy donors. Study observations and caveats: Later, an analysis found that common viral pathogens appeared to be linked with several of the most significant clusters. It has been reported that TCR beta sequences accurately predicted the HLA-A and HLA-B alleles of most subjects.

Trimming stripped 4 bases from V and 1 base from J, with 4 bases between. Germline CDR1 and CDR2: SGHAT and FQNNGV. The CDR3 runs to 12 residues. The PCR made use of 60 Vbeta and 13 Jbeta primers. Here immunoSEQ multiplex PCR was the method, and the copy in TCRdb shows in-frame clones only, minus some. The data contain some 180,000 clones, more than 65% of them singletons. As for the donors, each was a healthy bone marrow donor. This clone was seen a few times. Its antigen remains unidentified. Other DNA variants within this sample encode the same CDR3. The sequenced sample was PBMCs. The TCR sequence derives from a woman aged 30 to 39 in good health and CMV-seropositive. The rearrangement uses TRBV11-2 and TRBJ1-2; no reliable D call. CDR3 sequence (DNA): TGTGCCAGCAGCTCCCTTAACTATGGCTACACCTTC. Protein: CASSSLNYGYTF. The variable domain in full, with the rest retrieved from reference TRBV11-2 and TRBJ1-2, is EAGVAQSPRYKIIEKRQSVAFWCNPISGHATLYWYQQILGQGPKLLIQFQNNGVVDDSQLPKDRFSAERLKGVDSTLKIQPAKLEDSAVYLCASSSLNYGYTFGSGTRLTVV.